Sequencing of this T cell receptor (beta chain) was carried out in a study of vaccination and CD4 T cells after COVID-19. Study-wide context: The cells in question were stimulated using overlapping spike peptides derived from SARS-CoV-2, HCoV-NL63, HCoV-OC43 and HCoV-229E.

This clonotype showed up just a few times. Its target is not known. CDR3 length: 16 amino acids. Treatment reported: approximately nine-day PBMC culture with coronavirus spike peptide pools or control peptides (ViraFEST assay). Oncomine TCR Beta short-read sequencing was applied to DNA from cultured CD4+ T cells. One entry per CDR3 protein, called by TCRdb with MiXCR from the PCR reads. The table records about 21,000 distinct CDR3 sequences, 45% to 50% of them present only once. Study observations and caveats: Convalescent patients had a median roughly 86% of reactive clones appearing only post-vaccination.

V and J are TRBV21-1 and TRBJ1-6. TRBV21-1 is a recognized pseudogene. This TCR came from a human donor who had recovered from COVID-19. The source material was CD4+ T cells from blood, cultured in vitro. The CDR3 DNA is TGTGCCAGCAGCAAGGGAGGGGCAGGGCCGGGTTCACCCCTCCACTTT. It translates to CASSKGGAGPGSPLHF.